The 24 T cell receptor beta chains below all came from one sample that was sequenced in a study of graft-versus-host responses after intestinal transplantation. Profiled with immunoSEQ multiplex PCR; TCRdb holds only in-frame clones, not every one. The sample has some 15,000 clones, around 70% seen once. From the graft tissue, intraepithelial and lamina propria lymphocytes were released through processing. The sequenced sample was ileum tissue, obtained 14 days after transplant. The receptors originated from a human patient who received an intestinal transplant, so some T cells may come from the graft donor.

The chain uses TRBV5-1 and TRBJ1-3; TRBD1 agrees at 9 bases. In germline, CDR1 is SGHRS, CDR2 YFSETQ. The CDR3 has 15 residues. J gave up 2 bases and V 0 bases, and 0 bases lay outside the gene matches. CDR3 amino acids: CASSLGQGAGNTIYF. CDR3 DNA: TGCGCCAGCAGCTTGGGACAGGGGGCTGGAAACACCATATATTTT.

This clone was counted a single time. The chain has TRBV5-1 and TRBJ1-1; D not certain. The CDR3 spans 15 residues. The V gene's germline CDR1 is SGHRS and CDR2 YFSETQ. Between the trimmed V and J ends, which lost 0 bases and 2 bases, there was a span of 11 bases. The CDR3 protein is CASSLDIAVNTEAFF. DNA for the CDR3: TGCGCCAGCAGCTTGGATATTGCAGTAAACACTGAAGCTTTCTTT.

CDR3 sequence (DNA): TGTGCCAGCAGCTTGGGGGTTCGACTCGGGAACACTGAAGCTTTCTTT. Protein sequence: CASSLGVRLGNTEAFF. The chain couples TRBV5-6 to TRBJ1-1, with no clear D. The germline V gene encodes CDR1 SGHDT and CDR2 YYEEEE. The CDR3 has 16 amino acids. Trimming took 0 bases from V and 1 from J, leaving 13 bases between them.

This chain links TRBV9 with TRBJ1-4; D remains ambiguous. CDR1 and CDR2 from the germline V gene are SGDLS and YYNGEE. This CDR3 contains 15 residues. V was trimmed by 3 bases and J by 0 bases, leaving 9 bases between them. CDR3 in amino acids: CASSAGISTNEKLFF. CDR3 coding DNA: TGTGCCAGCAGCGCCGGGATTTCAACTAATGAAAAACTGTTTTTT.

The V call is TRBV29-1, the J call TRBJ2-5; D remains ambiguous. Trimming took 0 bases from V and 4 from J, leaving 9 bases between them. Germline V CDR1 and CDR2: SQVTM, ANQGSEA. The CDR3 runs to 13 residues. CDR3 in amino acids: CSVEDEMGETQYF. DNA of the CDR3: TGCAGCGTTGAAGATGAGATGGGAGAGACCCAGTACTTC.

The V and J genes are TRBV5-4 and TRBJ1-4; tentatively, D is TRBD1 (6 bases). There are 15 residues in the CDR3. Looked up from germline, CDR1 is SGHNT and CDR2 is YYREEE (reference sequence). Between the trimmed V and J ends, which lost 0 bases and 1 base, there was a span of 7 bases. The CDR3 spells CASSLAQGTNEKLFF. CDR3 bases: TGTGCCAGCAGCTTGGCACAGGGAACTAATGAAAAACTGTTTTTT.

CDR3 sequence reads: CASSSGTSIYNEQFF. CDR3 nucleotides: TGTGCCAGCAGCTCCGGGACTAGCATATACAATGAGCAGTTCTTC. This rearrangement joins TRBV5-4 to TRBJ2-1; 9 nucleotides align to TRBD2. Germline-derived CDR1 and CDR2 are SGHNT and YYREEE (reference sequence). The CDR3 totals 15 residues. V was clipped by 3 bases and J by 4 bases; unmatched bases: 5.

The gene calls are TRBV2 and TRBJ2-1, with TRBD2 matching over 8 bases. This CDR3 is built from 16 residues. Trimming removed 6 bases from V and 0 bases from J; junction bases left unmatched: 7. Germline CDR1 SNHLY, CDR2 FYNNEI. The CDR3 here is CASSKGLASSYNEQFF. The CDR3 bases are TGTGCCAGCAGCAAAGGACTAGCCAGCTCCTACAATGAGCAGTTCTTC.

This chain connects TRBV19 to TRBJ2-6; 9 bases are a match to TRBD1. The V gene's germline CDR1 is LNHDA and CDR2 SQIVND (reference sequence). The CDR3 length is 17 residues. V shed 1 base, J shed 2 bases, and the junction held 3 bases outside the gene matches. The CDR3 DNA reads as TGTGCCAGTAGTATAGCGAGACAGGGGGCTGGGGCCAACGTCCTGACTTTC. Residues: CASSIARQGAGANVLTF.

This clone was seen more than once but under ten times. The chain couples TRBV2 to TRBJ2-7; the D gene is possibly TRBD2 (5 bases). The germline gives CDR1 SNHLY, CDR2 FYNNEI. The V gene lost 6 bases and the J gene lost 7 bases, with 13 bases spanning the gap. CDR3 size: 12 residues. CDR3 nucleotides: TGTGCCAGCAGGACCCCCCCGGGGGAGCAGTACTTC. Translated: CASRTPPGEQYF.

The chain couples TRBV19 to TRBJ1-2, with D tentatively TRBD1 (5 bases). Germline-derived CDR1 and CDR2 are LNHDA and SQIVND (reference sequence). The CDR3 length is 14 residues. V lost 7 bases and J 0 bases, leaving 12 bases between the germline ends. CDR3 in amino acids: CASMGDRSNYGYTF. The CDR3 nucleotides read TGTGCCAGTATGGGGGACCGCTCTAACTATGGCTACACCTTC.

V usage is TRBV19 and J usage is TRBJ2-7; either TRBD1 or TRBD2 may fit D (5 bases each). CDR1 is LNHDA, CDR2 SQIVND, per germline (reference sequence). The CDR3 consists of 13 residues. Trimming cost V 6 bases and J 3 bases, with 12 bases left between them. Here the CDR3 reads CASRTPGGYEQYF. CDR3 nucleotide sequence: TGTGCCAGTAGGACCCCTGGGGGCTACGAGCAGTACTTC.

The chain employs TRBV13 and TRBJ2-1; D is uncertain. This CDR3 has 13 amino acids. The germline V gene has CDR1 PRHDT and CDR2 FYEKMQ (reference sequence). Trimming shortened V by 5 bases and J by 1 base, and 6 bases separated the two germline ends. CDR3 bases: TGTGCCAGCAGCCATGAGTCCTACAATGAGCAGTTCTTC. Translated, it gives CASSHESYNEQFF.

The chain has TRBV4-1 and TRBJ2-5; 8 positions agree with TRBD2. The CDR3 covers 15 residues. V lost 1 base and J lost 5; bases outside the gene matches: 6. Germline V CDR1 and CDR2: MGHRA, YSYEKL. The CDR3 is CASSQARSGGETQYF. The DNA of the CDR3 is TGCGCCAGCAGCCAAGCTCGGTCGGGGGGGGAGACCCAGTACTTC.

The chain carries TRBV6-5 and TRBJ2-7; possible D gene TRBD2, 6 bases. CDR3 length equals 13 residues. The V gene's germline CDR1 is MNHEY and CDR2 SVGAGI. The V end lost 0 bases, the J end lost 6 bases, and 9 bases lay between the germline ends. The CDR3 bases are TGTGCCAGCAGTTACTCACGGAGGGCCGAGCAGTACTTC. It is translated as CASSYSRRAEQYF.

V gene TRBV13 combines with J gene TRBJ2-1; 11 bases line up with TRBD2. The germline CDR1 and CDR2 sequences are PRHDT and FYEKMQ (reference sequence). V was clipped by 5 bases and J by 4 bases; unmatched bases: 4. The CDR3 totals 15 residues. CDR3 protein: CASSNRLAGYNEQFF. The CDR3 DNA is TGTGCCAGCAGCAACAGACTAGCGGGGTACAATGAGCAGTTCTTC.

This clone was picked up a small number of times. The gene calls are TRBV19 and TRBJ2-7; a possible D gene is TRBD1 (5 bases). Germline lookup yields CDR1 LNHDA and CDR2 SQIVND (reference sequence). V was shortened by 4 bases and J by 2 bases, with 9 bases between the two germline ends. The CDR3 covers 13 residues. The CDR3 DNA sequence: TGTGCCAGTAGTACTGGACACGCCTACGAGCAGTACTTC. Its translation: CASSTGHAYEQYF.

This sequence joins TRBV29-1 and TRBJ2-1, with 13 bases that match TRBD2. V was clipped by 5 bases and J by 0 bases; unmatched bases: 7. CDR3 length: 17 residues. From germline, CDR1 is SQVTM and CDR2 ANQGSEA. As DNA, the CDR3 is TGCAGCGTTCCCGGGACTAGCGGGGTGGGCTCCTACAATGAGCAGTTCTTC. It is translated as CSVPGTSGVGSYNEQFF.

CDR3 in amino acids: CASSPWTSGSETQYF. The CDR3 nucleotides are TGTGCCAGCAGCCCCTGGACTAGCGGGAGCGAGACCCAGTACTTC. The chain employs TRBV9 and TRBJ2-5, with TRBD2 matching 13 bases. The J segment lost 5 bases and the V segment lost 4 bases, leaving 5 bases of the junction unmatched. In germline, CDR1 is SGDLS, CDR2 YYNGEE. The length of the CDR3 is 15 residues.

This clone was observed a handful of times. The chain has TRBV30 and TRBJ1-5; 7 bases agree with TRBD1. V dropped 2 bases and J dropped 3; count of bases not matched to a gene: 7. Germline V lookup: CDR1 GTSNPN, CDR2 SVGIG (reference sequence). The CDR3 extends over 15 amino acids. The CDR3 DNA sequence: TGTGCCTGGAGTCGTGGGACAGTCAACAATCAGCCCCAGCATTTT. Its protein is CAWSRGTVNNQPQHF.

The rearrangement joins TRBV7-3 to TRBJ2-7; D may be TRBD1 (6 bases). This CDR3 is 15 amino acids long. Per germline, CDR1 SGHTA and CDR2 FQGTGA. V was shortened by 5 bases and J by 1 base, with 15 bases between the two germline ends. CDR3 sequence reads: CASSASGATSYEQYF. CDR3 nucleotide sequence: TGTGCCAGCAGCGCCTCAGGGGCGACTTCCTACGAGCAGTACTTC.

This clone appeared a single time. The CDR3 region has the DNA TGTGCCAGTAGCACTACCGGGAGGTCAGATACGCAGTATTTT. It codes for CASSTTGRSDTQYF. The gene calls are TRBV19 and TRBJ2-3; 7 bases are shared with TRBD2. This CDR3 is 14 amino acids long. V trimming: 6 bases; J trimming: 4 bases; junction bases outside the gene matches: 7. From germline, CDR1 is LNHDA and CDR2 SQIVND (reference sequence). The full variable domain, its missing parts supplied by reference TRBV19 and TRBJ2-3, is DGGITQSPKYLFRKEGQNVTLSCEQNLNHDAMYWYRQDPGQGLRLIYYSQIVNDFQKGDIAEGYSVSREKKESFPLTVTSAQKNPTAFYLCASSTTGRSDTQYFGPGTRLTVL.

This chain connects TRBV19 to TRBJ1-2, with D possibly matching TRBD1 (6 bases). The ends were cut back, 7 bases at V and 6 bases at J, with 18 bases in the middle. This CDR3 spans 14 amino acids. The germline V gene encodes CDR1 LNHDA and CDR2 SQIVND (reference sequence). CDR3 nucleotide sequence: TGTGCCAGTAAAGTGGGTGGAGGGGGAGATGGCTACACCTTC. Protein sequence: CASKVGGGGDGYTF.

This chain uses TRBV4-1 with TRBJ2-5; perhaps TRBD2 as D (5 bases). CDR3 length: 15 amino acids. In germline, CDR1 is MGHRA, CDR2 YSYEKL. The V end lost 1 base, the J end lost 2 bases, and 11 bases lay between the germline ends. CDR3 residues: CASSQVLGGQETQYF. The CDR3 region has the DNA TGCGCCAGCAGCCAAGTTCTTGGAGGACAAGAGACCCAGTACTTC.